The clone carrying this T cell receptor (beta chain) was counted a few times. The target antigen is unknown. The authors amplified TCR beta CDR3 by multiplex PCR with 32 V and 13 J primers. MiXCR, applied by TCRdb to the multiplex PCR reads, yields one record per CDR3 protein. The sample consists of 22,000 or so distinct CDR3 sequences, around 27% of them appearing once. The sample comes from a study of immune heterogeneity within non-small cell lung tumors. Overall study results and limits: For the most part, the T-cell receptor beta clonotypes present at high frequency were distinct from one individual patient to the next. T-cell clonality in a given local region correlated moderately yet significantly with the local tumor mutational burden (R around 0.36).

The CDR3 sequence is 15 residues long. V dropped 4 bases and J dropped 4; count of bases not matched to a gene: 7. Germline assignment: CDR1 SGHTS and CDR2 YDEGEE. The template for each sample was around 540 ng of genomic DNA, which had been extracted from bulk tumor tissue. Several far-apart biopsies were taken per primary tumor during surgery. The study enrolled patients with untreated, newly diagnosed non-small cell lung cancer who underwent curative surgery. This receptor was taken from a man aged 35 to 55 with non-small cell lung cancer. The chain recombines TRBV5-8 with TRBJ2-1; 8 bases are shared with TRBD2. Sequenced sample: lung tumor tissue. Written as DNA, the CDR3 is TGTGCCAGCAGCCCAAACCCGGGAGGGTACAATGAGCAGTTCTTC. Translated, it gives CASSPNPGGYNEQFF.